This TCR beta chain was recorded in a study of Ad26.COV2.S vaccination and SARS-CoV-2 variants. Study-level findings and limits: Relative to placebo recipients, vaccine recipients exhibited elevated spike-specific TCR breadth. People who got the vaccine or the placebo had similar non-spike TCR breadth.

The V gene's germline CDR1 is SGHDT and CDR2 YYEEEE. Between the trimmed V and J ends, which lost 4 bases and 0 bases, there was a span of 18 bases. The CDR3 runs to 17 residues. Using immunoSEQ multiplex PCR, the repertoire was profiled, and TCRdb retains in-frame clones only, with some absent. In the table there are about 350,000 clones, about 92% of which are singletons. Points on this clone: The target antigen is unknown.

The V gene is TRBV5-6, the J gene TRBJ2-3, with TRBD2 as a possible D gene (5 bases). Here the sequenced sample was peripheral blood, taken after recovery from COVID-19. The TCR was taken from a human donor who had recovered from COVID-19. The CDR3 region has the DNA TGTGCCAGCAGCCGGACCAGCGGTGTGGGAAGCACAGATACGCAGTATTTT. Its translation: CASSRTSGVGSTDTQYF.